This T cell receptor (beta chain) derives from a study of long-term antiretroviral therapy in people with HIV. This clone turned up a few times. The antigen remains undetermined. Germline V gene data show CDR1 as MGHDK and CDR2 as SYGVNS. V lost 3 bases and J 9 bases, leaving 17 bases between the germline ends. The CDR3 is 14 amino acids. Regarding the study as a whole: All time points showed a repertoire dominated by clones expanded before ART.

Samples were assayed with immunoSEQ v3.0 at survey level. The protocol was immunoSEQ multiplex PCR, while the TCRdb copy is restricted to in-frame clones and leaves out a portion. The sample has approximately 45,000 clones; around nine tenths are singletons. The chain employs TRBV25-1 and TRBJ1-1; D is unresolved. This specimen consisted of unsorted PBMCs, obtained 0.1 years before starting antiretroviral therapy. The clonotype originates from a woman aged 45-65 years with HIV. The CDR3 DNA is TGTGCCAGCAGTGACGCCTCAGGAGTCAGGAAAGCTTTCTTT. This gives the protein CASSDASGVRKAFF.